Listed below are T cell receptor beta chains from one sample, sequenced in a study of shared clonotypes between healthy human individuals. Measured with immunoSEQ multiplex PCR; TCRdb has only the in-frame clones, and not every one. The sample records more than 500,000 clones, approximately 95% being singletons. Sequencing was performed on naive CD8+ T cells sorted from blood. The receptors originated from a woman aged 25 to 39 in good health. Both conserved end residues are part of each CDR3. D genes are given only for firm matches. Size values are once, few and many counts, or a class for expanded clones, and some rows have none.

TRBV6-5	NA	TRBJ2-1	NA	CASSYGGRWDEQFF	TGTGCCAGCAGTTATGGGGGGCGCTGGGATGAGCAGTTCTTC
TRBV21-1	NA	TRBJ1-4	NA	CASSKETPYLVTNEKLFF	TGTGCCAGCAGCAAAGAAACACCCTATTTAGTGACTAATGAAAAACTGTTTTTT
TRBV29-1	NA	TRBJ2-7	NA	CSVLYNSYEQYF	TGCAGCGTCTTGTACAACTCCTACGAGCAGTACTTC
TRBV5-1	NA	TRBJ2-5	NA	CASSRPLEGFQETQYF	TGCGCCAGCAGCCGACCACTGGAGGGGTTCCAGGAGACCCAGTACTTC
TRBV7-9	TRBD2	TRBJ2-3	NA	CASKALAGGPADTQYF	TGTGCCAGCAAAGCCCTAGCGGGAGGGCCGGCAGATACGCAGTATTTT
TRBV11-2	TRBD1	TRBJ1-2	NA	CASSSPRDRGRRDYGYTF	TGTGCCAGCAGCTCGCCCCGGGACAGGGGGCGTCGGGACTATGGCTACACCTTC
TRBV7-2	NA	TRBJ2-7	NA	CASSFYFQTENYEQYF	TGTGCCAGCAGCTTCTATTTTCAGACAGAGAACTACGAGCAGTACTTC
TRBV5-4	NA	TRBJ2-5	NA	CASSSVKTQYF	TGTGCCAGCAGCTCAGTAAAGACCCAGTACTTC
TRBV5-6	NA	TRBJ2-7	NA	CASSYGTYGEQYF	TGTGCCAGCAGCTATGGGACCTATGGGGAGCAGTACTTC
TRBV27	NA	TRBJ2-7	NA	CASSVSGTGTYEQYF	TGTGCCAGCAGTGTATCCGGGACTGGGACCTACGAGCAGTACTTC
TRBV29-1	NA	TRBJ1-2	NA	CSVEDRRVNYGYTF	TGCAGCGTTGAAGATCGGCGGGTTAACTATGGCTACACCTTC
TRBV9	TRBD2	TRBJ2-3	NA	CASSAGAGESTDTQYF	TGTGCCAGCAGCGCCGGGGCGGGAGAGAGCACAGATACGCAGTATTTT
TRBV29-1	NA	TRBJ2-3	NA	CSVAPYDRRADTQYF	TGCAGCGTGGCCCCATACGACCGCAGGGCAGATACGCAGTATTTT
TRBV10-3	NA	TRBJ2-7	once	CAISDSPESSYEQYF	TGTGCCATCAGTGACTCCCCTGAAAGCTCCTACGAGCAGTACTTC
TRBV6-5	NA	TRBJ1-2	NA	CASSYSGGAGGYTF	TGTGCCAGCAGTTACAGTGGGGGGGCGGGTGGCTACACCTTC
TRBV28	TRBD1	TRBJ2-7	once	CASSPQGASYEQYF	TGTGCCAGCAGTCCACAGGGGGCCTCCTACGAGCAGTACTTC
TRBV15	TRBD2	TRBJ2-3	once	CATSRPTSGRTDTQYF	TGTGCCACCAGCAGACCGACTAGCGGGAGAACAGATACGCAGTATTTT
TRBV30	TRBD2	TRBJ2-1	NA	CATRLAEDPVSYNEQFF	TGTGCGACCCGGCTAGCGGAGGACCCGGTCTCCTACAATGAGCAGTTCTTC
TRBV2	TRBD2	TRBJ2-5	NA	CASSEFRTSGSRETQYF	TGTGCCAGCAGTGAATTTAGGACTAGCGGGAGTCGGGAGACCCAGTACTTC
TRBV28	NA	TRBJ2-7	NA	CASSLKWTATGEQYF	TGTGCCAGCAGTTTAAAGTGGACAGCCACTGGGGAGCAGTACTTC
TRBV10-2	NA	TRBJ2-7	NA	CASSESGASYEQYF	TGCGCCAGCAGTGAGTCGGGGGCCTCCTACGAGCAGTACTTC
TRBV7-2	NA	TRBJ2-7	NA	CASSLGGGRVYEQYF	TGTGCCAGCAGCTTAGGTGGCGGAAGGGTCTACGAGCAGTACTTC
TRBV27	TRBD2	TRBJ2-7	NA	CASSLAGEFAYEQYF	TGTGCCAGCAGTTTAGCGGGGGAGTTTGCCTACGAGCAGTACTTC
TRBV27	NA	TRBJ2-7	NA	CASSFSRGDEQYF	TGTGCCAGCAGTTTTTCTAGGGGAGACGAGCAGTACTTC
TRBV2	TRBD2	TRBJ2-7	NA	CASSDPAGTYEQYF	TGTGCCAGCAGTGATCCAGCGGGGACCTACGAGCAGTACTTC
TRBV11-2	NA	TRBJ2-7	NA	CASSPSGGFKAYEQYF	TGTGCCAGCAGCCCTTCGGGTGGCTTCAAGGCCTACGAGCAGTACTTC